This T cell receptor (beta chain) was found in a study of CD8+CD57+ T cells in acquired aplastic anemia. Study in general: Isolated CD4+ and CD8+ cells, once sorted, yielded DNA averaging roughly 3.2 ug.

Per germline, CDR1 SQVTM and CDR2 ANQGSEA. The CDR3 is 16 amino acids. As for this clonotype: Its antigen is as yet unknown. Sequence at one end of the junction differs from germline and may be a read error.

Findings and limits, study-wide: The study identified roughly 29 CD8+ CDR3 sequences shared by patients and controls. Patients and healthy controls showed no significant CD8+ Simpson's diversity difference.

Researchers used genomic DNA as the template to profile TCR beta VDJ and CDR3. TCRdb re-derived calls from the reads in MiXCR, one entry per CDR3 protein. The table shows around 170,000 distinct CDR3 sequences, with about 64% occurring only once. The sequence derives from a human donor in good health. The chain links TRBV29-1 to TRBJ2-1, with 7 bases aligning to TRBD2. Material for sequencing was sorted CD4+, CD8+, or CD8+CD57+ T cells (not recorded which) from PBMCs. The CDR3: CASSLGGTTTKNEQFF. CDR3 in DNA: TGTGCCAGCAGCTTGGGGGGGACTACCACTAAGAATGAGCAGTTCTTC.